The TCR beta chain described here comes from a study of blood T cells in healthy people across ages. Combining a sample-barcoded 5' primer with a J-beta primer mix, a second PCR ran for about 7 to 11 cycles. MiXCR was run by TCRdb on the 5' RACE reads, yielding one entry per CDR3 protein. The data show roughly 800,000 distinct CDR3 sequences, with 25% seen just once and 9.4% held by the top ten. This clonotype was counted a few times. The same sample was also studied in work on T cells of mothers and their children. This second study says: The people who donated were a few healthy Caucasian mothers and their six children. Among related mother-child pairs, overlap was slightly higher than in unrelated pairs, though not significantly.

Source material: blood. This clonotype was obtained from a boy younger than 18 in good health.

CDR3 residues: CASSILGQGAYEQYF. Written as DNA, the CDR3 is TGTGCCAGCAGTATACTGGGACAGGGGGCCTACGAGCAGTACTTC. The rearrangement joins TRBV27 to TRBJ2-7, with 11 bases lining up with TRBD1. V was pared by 5 bases and J by 2 bases, with 5 bases of the junction left unmatched. This CDR3 has 15 residues. Germline CDR1 MNHEY, CDR2 SMNVEV (reference sequence).